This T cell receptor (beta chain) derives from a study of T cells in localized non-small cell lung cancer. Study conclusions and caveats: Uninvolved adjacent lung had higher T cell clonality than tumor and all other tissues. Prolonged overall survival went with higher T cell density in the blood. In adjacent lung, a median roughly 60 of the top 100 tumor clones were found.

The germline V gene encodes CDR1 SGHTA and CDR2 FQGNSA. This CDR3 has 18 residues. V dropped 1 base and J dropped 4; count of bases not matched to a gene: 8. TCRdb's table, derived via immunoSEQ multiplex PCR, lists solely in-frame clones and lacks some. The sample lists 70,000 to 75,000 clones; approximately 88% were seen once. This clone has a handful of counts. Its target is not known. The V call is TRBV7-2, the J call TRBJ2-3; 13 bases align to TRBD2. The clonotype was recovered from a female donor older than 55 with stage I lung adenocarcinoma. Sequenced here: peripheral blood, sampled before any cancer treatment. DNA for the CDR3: TGTGCCAGCAGCTTAGTACGGTCACTAGCGGGAGGGCCAGATACGCAGTATTTT. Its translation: CASSLVRSLAGGPDTQYF.